This T cell receptor (beta chain) is from a study of cytomegalovirus exposure and HLA in healthy donors. The PCR employed 60 Vbeta primers together with 13 Jbeta primers. Data came from immunoSEQ multiplex PCR; TCRdb stores just in-frame clones and leaves some out. Recorded for this sample: around 130,000 clones. The TCR comes from a woman aged 60-75 years in good health and CMV-seronegative. The sequenced sample consisted of PBMCs.

The CDR3 DNA sequence: TGTGCCTGGGGAGCTTTCAATGAGCAGTTCTTC. Translating it yields CAWGAFNEQFF. The rearrangement joins TRBV30 to TRBJ2-1; no definite D call. The V and J ends lost 5 bases and 6 bases respectively, with 8 bases between them. Germline lookup yields CDR1 GTSNPN and CDR2 SVGIG (reference sequence). The CDR3 has 11 residues.